The next 7 T cell receptor beta chains were all read from a single sample in a study of blood T cell repertoires in COVID-19. Measured with immunoSEQ multiplex PCR; TCRdb has only the in-frame clones, and not every one. The table includes under 250,000 clones, around 85% detected once. Input material: PBMCs or T cells enriched from blood (not recorded which). The receptor set was obtained from a woman aged 50 to 65 with acute COVID-19.

This rearrangement joins TRBV5-1 to TRBJ1-3; D is unclear. CDR3 length equals 14 residues. Trimming took off 0 bases at V and 7 bases at J, with 11 bases between the two ends. CDR1 is SGHRS, CDR2 YFSETQ, per germline. CDR3 residues: CASSLEGGDNTIYF. The CDR3, as DNA: TGCGCCAGCAGCTTGGAAGGAGGCGACAACACCATATATTTT.

This clone was detected only once. V is TRBV30 and J is TRBJ1-2; the D is unclear. With 8 bases removed from V and 0 bases from J, the gap between germline ends came to 13 bases. This CDR3 is built from 13 residues. Germline CDR1 reads GTSNPN; CDR2 reads SVGIG (reference sequence). The CDR3 nucleotides are TGTGCCGCTCGGACTGTTTCTAACTATGGCTACACCTTC. Its translation: CAARTVSNYGYTF. The variable domain in full, completed from reference TRBV30 and TRBJ1-2, reads SQTIHQWPATLVQPVGSPLSLECTVEGTSNPNLYWYRQAAGRGLQLLFYSVGIGQISSEVPQNLSASRPQDRQFILSSKKLLLSDSGFYLCAARTVSNYGYTFGSGTRLTVV.

The chain recombines TRBV5-1 with TRBJ2-1, with 9 bases lining up with TRBD1. J gave up 5 bases and V 0 bases, and 0 bases lay outside the gene matches. The V gene's germline CDR1 is SGHRS and CDR2 YFSETQ. The CDR3 runs to 14 residues. The CDR3: CASSLGTGDNEQFF. The CDR3 DNA sequence: TGCGCCAGCAGCTTGGGGACAGGGGACAATGAGCAGTTCTTC.

This chain uses TRBV11-3 with TRBJ2-7; TRBD1 aligns across 7 bases. The CDR3 runs 19 residues. V dropped 7 bases and J dropped 3; count of bases not matched to a gene: 24. Germline lookup yields CDR1 SGHNT and CDR2 YENEEA. In DNA, the CDR3 is TGTGCCAGCATCACCTCTATATCCGGGCCCGACAGGGTCTGCTACGAGCAGTACTTC. This translates into CASITSISGPDRVCYEQYF.

The chain employs TRBV5-4 and TRBJ1-2; D unresolved. Germline-derived CDR1 and CDR2 are SGHNT and YYREEE (reference sequence). Trimming removed 1 base from V and 2 bases from J, with 12 bases in between. The CDR3 totals 15 residues. In DNA, the CDR3 is TGTGCCAGCAGCTTGAGTCGGGGTCTGAACTATGGCTACACCTTC. Translated, it gives CASSLSRGLNYGYTF.

About this clone: The sample carries other DNA sequences with the same CDR3. V gene TRBV7-2 combines with J gene TRBJ1-1, with a weak D call TRBD1 (5 bases). Germline-derived CDR1 and CDR2 are SGHTA and FQGNSA. The CDR3 spans 14 residues. V was clipped by 6 bases and J by 2 bases, with 13 bases between them. CDR3 nucleotides: TGTGCCAGCAGTATCCCGGGACTTAACACTGAAGCTTTCTTT. Translating gives CASSIPGLNTEAFF.

CDR3 in DNA: TGTGCCAGTATGAGCGGACAGGGTGTTAACTATGGCTACACCTTC. Protein product: CASMSGQGVNYGYTF. The chain carries TRBV19 and TRBJ1-2, with 8 bases identical to TRBD1. The CDR3 runs to 15 residues. Germline values: CDR1 LNHDA, CDR2 SQIVND (reference sequence). The J segment lost 1 base and the V segment lost 7 bases, leaving 8 bases of the junction unmatched.